This passage covers 27 T cell receptor beta chains from one sample sequenced in a study of monozygotic twins with inflammatory bowel disease. Each CDR3 protein gets one entry in TCRdb, which reprocessed the 5' RACE reads and gives no DNA. The sample has 150,000 to 200,000 distinct CDR3 sequences. The sequenced material came from blood. The receptors shown here come from a human donor with ulcerative colitis or Crohn's disease, or a healthy co-twin of an affected twin (not recorded which).

This chain connects TRBV20-1 to TRBJ2-1; TCRdb reports TRBD1, a call that lacks DNA to check it against. Germline V lookup: CDR1 DFQATT, CDR2 SNEGSKA (reference sequence). CDR3 length: 16 amino acids. The CDR3 here is CSARDWGQGSYNEQFF.

The chain recombines TRBV19 with TRBJ1-2. Germline V lookup: CDR1 LNHDA, CDR2 SQIVND (reference sequence). The CDR3 consists of 17 residues. CDR3 sequence reads: CASSMRQSPVRVYGYTF.

The V gene is TRBV6-6, the J gene TRBJ2-5; checking the TCRdb D call of TRBD1 is not possible without DNA. This CDR3 has 12 amino acids. CDR1 MNHNY and CDR2 SVGAGI come from the germline V gene (reference sequence). CDR3 in amino acids: CAARAVAETQYF.

The gene calls are TRBV2 and TRBJ2-2. This CDR3 has 14 amino acids. CDR1 and CDR2 from the germline V gene are SNHLY and FYNNEI. The CDR3: CASSLAGDTGELFF.

The CDR3 sequence is CASSFSLASSTDTQYF. This chain links TRBV5-1 with TRBJ2-3; the D call from TCRdb, TRBD2, cannot be confirmed without DNA. There are 16 residues in the CDR3. Germline CDR1 and CDR2: SGHRS and YFSETQ.

J is TRBJ2-2 and V is TRBV7-2; TCRdb's assignment of TRBD1 cannot be checked, as there is no DNA. The CDR3 is made up of 15 amino acids. Germline CDR1 reads SGHTA; CDR2 reads FQGNSA. The CDR3 loop reads CASRPGQGRNGELFF.

The chain carries TRBV29-1 and TRBJ2-4; no DNA is available, so the TRBD2 call from TCRdb remains unchecked. The CDR3 has 17 amino acids. In germline, CDR1 is SQVTM, CDR2 ANQGSEA. The CDR3 is CSVELAGGPEGSDIQYF.

V gene TRBV20-1 combines with J gene TRBJ2-1; with no DNA, the TCRdb D assignment of TRBD2 cannot be verified. The CDR3 sequence is 18 residues long. Germline V CDR1 and CDR2: DFQATT, SNEGSKA (reference sequence). CDR3 loop: CSASWPLRDWSSYNEQFF.

The chain employs TRBV12-3 or TRBV12-4 and TRBJ1-6. The CDR3 covers 16 residues. CDR3 sequence: CASSFTPSGNNSPLHF.

The chain recombines TRBV4-3 with TRBJ2-1; the TCRdb call, TRBD2, lacks DNA for checking. The CDR3 is made up of 14 amino acids. CDR1 and CDR2 (germline): LGHNA, YSLEER. The CDR3 loop reads CASSPSGKVNEQFF.

The V call is TRBV20-1, the J call TRBJ2-7. Germline V gene sequence: CDR1 DFQATT, CDR2 SNEGSKA (reference sequence). The CDR3 runs 12 residues. The CDR3 spells CSAREPDYEQYF.

This sequence joins TRBV20-1 and TRBJ2-5; TCRdb names TRBD1, which stays unverified in the absence of DNA. The CDR3 extends over 15 amino acids. CDR1 and CDR2 from the germline V gene are DFQATT and SNEGSKA (reference sequence). CDR3 sequence reads: CSARVPGRVQETQYF.

The J gene is TRBJ2-6, the V gene TRBV20-1. This CDR3 is 15 amino acids long. CDR1 and CDR2 (germline): DFQATT, SNEGSKA (reference sequence). The CDR3 reads CSARDRGSGANVLTF.

The V and J genes are TRBV13 and TRBJ2-7; TCRdb's assignment of TRBD1 cannot be checked, as there is no DNA. Germline V CDR1 and CDR2: PRHDT, FYEKMQ (reference sequence). This CDR3 has 14 amino acids. CDR3 protein: CACTSGTGTYEQYF.

The rearrangement links TRBV20-1 to TRBJ1-1; TCRdb designates TRBD1, a call that cannot be tested without DNA. Germline V gene data show CDR1 as DFQATT and CDR2 as SNEGSKA (reference sequence). CDR3 size: 14 residues. CDR3 amino acids: CSARAEGRTAEAFF.

The chain links TRBV27 to TRBJ1-6. The CDR3 sequence is 14 residues long. CDR1 and CDR2 (germline): MNHEY, SMNVEV (reference sequence). CDR3 in amino acids: CASRDGNPHSPLHF.

The chain couples TRBV4-3 to TRBJ1-2; lacking DNA, the TRBD1 call made by TCRdb goes unchecked. The CDR3 has 14 amino acids. Germline values: CDR1 LGHNA, CDR2 YSLEER. CDR3 loop: CASSPQGPNYGYTF.

The chain carries TRBV12-3 or TRBV12-4 and TRBJ1-1; TCRdb proposes TRBD1, but this gene call is untestable without DNA. CDR3 length: 13 residues. The CDR3 here is CASISGVVTEAFF.

The chain combines TRBV19 with TRBJ1-6; there is no DNA to check the TCRdb D call of TRBD1. Looked up from germline, CDR1 is LNHDA and CDR2 is SQIVND (reference sequence). This CDR3 region has 15 residues. CDR3 region: CASSISGRVNSPLHF.

This chain links TRBV29-1 with TRBJ2-2. CDR1 SQVTM and CDR2 ANQGSEA come from the germline V gene. The CDR3 is 12 amino acids. CDR3 protein: CSGLENTGELFF.

This chain connects TRBV11-2 to TRBJ2-7; TCRdb's D call, TRBD1, is unchecked because there is no DNA. CDR1 is SGHAT and CDR2 is FQNNGV in the germline V gene. This CDR3 spans 16 amino acids. The CDR3 here is CASSLDLVRGNYEQYF.

The rearrangement links TRBV20-1 to TRBJ2-5; TCRdb reports TRBD2, a call that lacks DNA to check it against. Germline CDR1 is DFQATT and CDR2 is SNEGSKA (reference sequence). The CDR3 has 15 residues. This CDR3 is CSASSSAVIQETQYF.

The V call is TRBV12-3 or TRBV12-4, the J call TRBJ1-6; TCRdb designates TRBD1, a call that cannot be tested without DNA. The CDR3 sequence is 15 residues long. The chain's CDR3 is CASSSIGQGSSPLHF.

The CDR3 here is CASSLYREGLYEQYF. The chain combines TRBV5-4 with TRBJ2-7; TCRdb's D call, TRBD2, is unchecked because there is no DNA. Germline CDR1 SGHNT, CDR2 YYREEE (reference sequence). The CDR3 loop spans 15 amino acids.

V gene TRBV11-2 combines with J gene TRBJ1-1. CDR1 SGHAT and CDR2 FQNNGV come from the germline V gene. CDR3 size: 13 residues. CDR3 region: CASSLIIRTEAFF.

The CDR3 spells CASRDSFRTDTQYF. This chain connects TRBV12-3 or TRBV12-4 to TRBJ2-3. The CDR3 totals 14 residues.

The gene calls are TRBV5-1 and TRBJ2-7; TCRdb calls TRBD2, which cannot be checked without DNA. The CDR3 sequence is 15 residues long. The V gene's germline CDR1 is SGHRS and CDR2 YFSETQ. CDR3 amino acids: CASSLEGRGSYEQYF.